This TCR beta chain was captured in a study of cytomegalovirus exposure and HLA in healthy donors. This PCR relied on a set of 60 Vbeta primers and 13 Jbeta primers. TCRdb's table, derived via immunoSEQ multiplex PCR, lists solely in-frame clones and lacks some. The sample holds roughly 140,000 clones, 80% seen once. The V and J ends lost 3 bases and 1 base, in that order; junction bases with no gene match: 14. CDR3 size: 20 residues. Germline loops: CDR1 SGDLS, CDR2 YYNGEE. The TCR was taken from a man aged 35 to 55 in good health and CMV-seronegative. This chain links TRBV9 with TRBJ2-7, with TRBD2 matching 15 bases. Material: PBMCs. The CDR3 region is CASSGGPGLAGGDGSYEQYF. CDR3 coding DNA: TGTGCCAGCAGCGGCGGTCCGGGACTAGCGGGGGGCGACGGGTCCTACGAGCAGTACTTC.